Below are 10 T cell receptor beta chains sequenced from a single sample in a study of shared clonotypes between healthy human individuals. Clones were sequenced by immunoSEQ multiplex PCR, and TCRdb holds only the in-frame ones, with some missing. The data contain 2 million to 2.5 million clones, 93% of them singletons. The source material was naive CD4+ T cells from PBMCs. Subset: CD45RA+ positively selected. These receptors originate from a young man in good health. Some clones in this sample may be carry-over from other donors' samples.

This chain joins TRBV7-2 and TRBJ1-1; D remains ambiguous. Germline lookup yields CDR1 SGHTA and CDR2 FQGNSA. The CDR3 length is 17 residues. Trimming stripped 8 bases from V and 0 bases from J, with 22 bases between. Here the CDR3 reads CASAMPGGLLLNTEAFF. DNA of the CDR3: TGTGCCAGCGCAATGCCGGGAGGGCTCCTCCTGAACACTGAAGCTTTCTTT.

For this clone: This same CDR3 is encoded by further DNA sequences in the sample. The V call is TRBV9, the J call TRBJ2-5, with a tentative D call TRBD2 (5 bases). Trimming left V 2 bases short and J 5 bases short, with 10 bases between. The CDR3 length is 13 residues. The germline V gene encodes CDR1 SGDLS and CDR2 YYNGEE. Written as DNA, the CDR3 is TGTGCCAGCAGCGTCCGGGGATCCGAGACCCAGTACTTC. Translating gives CASSVRGSETQYF.

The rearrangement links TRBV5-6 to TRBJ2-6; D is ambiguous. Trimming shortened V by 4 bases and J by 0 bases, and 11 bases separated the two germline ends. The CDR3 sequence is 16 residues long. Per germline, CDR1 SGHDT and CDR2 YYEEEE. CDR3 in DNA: TGTGCCAGCAGCCCTATTGGGTCCTCTGGGGCCAACGTCCTGACTTTC. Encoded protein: CASSPIGSSGANVLTF.

The CDR3 bases are TGTGCCAGCAGCCCCGGGGCCCAAGAGACCCAGTACTTC. Translating gives CASSPGAQETQYF. V gene TRBV11-2 combines with J gene TRBJ2-5; TRBD1 or TRBD2 may be the D gene (5 bases each). Germline V gives CDR1 SGHAT, CDR2 FQNNGV. The V end lost 5 bases, the J end lost 1 base, and 8 bases lay between the germline ends. This CDR3 contains 13 residues.

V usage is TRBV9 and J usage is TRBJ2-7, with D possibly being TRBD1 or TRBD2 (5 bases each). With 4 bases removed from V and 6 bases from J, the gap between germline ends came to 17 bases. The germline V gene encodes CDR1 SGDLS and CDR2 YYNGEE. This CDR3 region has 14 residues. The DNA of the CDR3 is TGTGCCAGCAGCTGGGGGTCATCGGGGCTCGAGCAGTACTTC. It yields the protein CASSWGSSGLEQYF.

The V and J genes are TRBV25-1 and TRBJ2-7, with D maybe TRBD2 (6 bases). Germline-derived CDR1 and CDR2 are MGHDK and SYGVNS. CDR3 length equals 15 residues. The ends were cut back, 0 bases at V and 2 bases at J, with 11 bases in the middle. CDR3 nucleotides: TGTGCCAGCAGTGAATATTCGGGGGTCCCCTACGAGCAGTACTTC. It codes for CASSEYSGVPYEQYF.

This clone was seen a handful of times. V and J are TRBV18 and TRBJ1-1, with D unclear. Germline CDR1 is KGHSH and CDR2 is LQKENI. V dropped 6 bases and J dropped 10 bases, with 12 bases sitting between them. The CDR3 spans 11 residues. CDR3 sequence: CASSHWTGAFF. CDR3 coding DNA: TGTGCCAGCTCCCATTGGACCGGAGCTTTCTTT.

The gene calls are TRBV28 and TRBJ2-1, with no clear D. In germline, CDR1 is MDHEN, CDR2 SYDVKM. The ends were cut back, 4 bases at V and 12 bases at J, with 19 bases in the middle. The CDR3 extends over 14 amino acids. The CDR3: CASSSASTLQGQFF. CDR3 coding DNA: TGTGCCAGCAGTTCCGCATCGACCCTTCAAGGGCAGTTCTTC.

The CDR3 here is CASTTLASDTQYF. The CDR3, as DNA: TGCGCCAGCACGACCCTAGCGTCAGATACGCAGTATTTT. V is TRBV4-3 and J is TRBJ2-3, with TRBD2 as a possible D gene (6 bases). V lost 7 bases and J 4 bases, leaving 12 bases between the germline ends. CDR3 length equals 13 residues. CDR1 LGHNA and CDR2 YSLEER come from the germline V gene.

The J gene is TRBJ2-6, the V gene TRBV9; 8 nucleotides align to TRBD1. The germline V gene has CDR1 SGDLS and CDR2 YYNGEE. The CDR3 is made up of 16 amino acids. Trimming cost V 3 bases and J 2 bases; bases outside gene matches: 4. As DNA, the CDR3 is TGTGCCAGCAGCGCGACAGGGGATCCTGGGGCCAACGTCCTGACTTTC. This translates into CASSATGDPGANVLTF.